This record concerns one T cell receptor (beta chain) sequence. Its antigen is still unknown. These data are taken from a study of OX40 agonist ivuxolimab in advanced cancers. Study-level points and caveats: CD8+ T cells showed, on average, more clonal expansion than CD4+ cells.

Germline V gene data show CDR1 as MGHRA and CDR2 as YSYEKL. The germline V and J ends were trimmed by 0 bases and 7 bases, with 3 bases remaining between them. The CDR3 runs 11 residues. Only in-frame clones appear in the TCRdb table, and some are missing; sequencing was by immunoSEQ multiplex PCR. The table shows approximately 92,000 clones, with roughly 95% occurring only once. This sample comprised CD4+ or CD8+ T cells sorted from blood, obtained in a trial of the OX40 agonist ivuxolimab. V is TRBV4-1 and J is TRBJ1-2, with unresolved D. The sequence was collected from an adult with an advanced solid tumor such as melanoma, head and neck, liver or kidney cancer. CDR3: CASSQDAGYTF. Here the CDR3 DNA reads TGCGCCAGCAGCCAAGATGCTGGCTACACCTTC.